These T cell receptor beta chains were read from a single sample in a study of PD-L1 blockade in urothelial cancer. The repertoire was sequenced with immunoSEQ multiplex PCR; TCRdb's copy has only in-frame clones and lacks some. The sample lists 40,000 to 45,000 clones; 70% to 90% were seen once. Sequencing used PBMCs, obtained around atezolizumab (anti-PD-L1) treatment. The receptors shown here come from a man between 65 and 85 years old with urothelial cancer. CDR3s include the opening cysteine and the closing phenylalanine or tryptophan. Fields, in order: J gene, V gene, D gene, clone size, CDR3 DNA, CDR3 protein. D genes are given only for firm matches. Size tells how often a clone was seen (once, few, many) or the class of an expanded clone, and some rows leave it out.

J gene: TRBJ2-7
V gene: TRBV28
D gene: .
clone size: .
CDR3 DNA: TGTGCCAGCAGCCAGTTTTTCGAGCAGTACTTC
CDR3 protein: CASSQFFEQYF

J gene: TRBJ1-2
V gene: TRBV2
D gene: .
clone size: .
CDR3 DNA: TGTGCCAGCAGGTCCAGACTGGCGAACTATGGCTACACCTTC
CDR3 protein: CASRSRLANYGYTF

J gene: TRBJ2-1
V gene: TRBV27
D gene: TRBD2
clone size: once
CDR3 DNA: TGTGCCAGCAGTTTAAGGACTAGCGGATACAATGAGCAGTTCTTC
CDR3 protein: CASSLRTSGYNEQFF

J gene: TRBJ2-1
V gene: TRBV7-3
D gene: .
clone size: .
CDR3 DNA: TGTGCCAGCAGCAAGGGGGGGACTCATTTCTCTTACAATGAGCAGTTCTTC
CDR3 protein: CASSKGGTHFSYNEQFF

J gene: TRBJ1-1
V gene: TRBV9
D gene: TRBD1
clone size: .
CDR3 DNA: TGTGCCAGCAGGCCCGGGACAGGGAACACTGAAGCTTTCTTT
CDR3 protein: CASRPGTGNTEAFF

J gene: TRBJ2-7
V gene: TRBV9
D gene: TRBD2
clone size: .
CDR3 DNA: TGTGCCAGCACCCCGGGTAGCGGGAGATCCTACGAGCAGTACTTC
CDR3 protein: CASTPGSGRSYEQYF

J gene: TRBJ2-2
V gene: TRBV7-8
D gene: .
clone size: .
CDR3 DNA: TGTGCCAGCAGCTTAGTGGGTAGCATCGACACCGGGGAGCTGTTTTTT
CDR3 protein: CASSLVGSIDTGELFF

J gene: TRBJ2-3
V gene: TRBV2
D gene: .
clone size: .
CDR3 DNA: TGTGCCAGCAGTGCCAACAGGGACCCCGGCACAGATACGCAGTATTTT
CDR3 protein: CASSANRDPGTDTQYF

J gene: TRBJ2-7
V gene: TRBV9
D gene: TRBD2
clone size: .
CDR3 DNA: TGTGCCAGCAGCCTGGGACTAGCGGGACCCTACGAGCAGTACTTC
CDR3 protein: CASSLGLAGPYEQYF

J gene: TRBJ1-4
V gene: TRBV30
D gene: TRBD1
clone size: .
CDR3 DNA: TGTGCCTGGAGCAGGGGGCAGGCGAATGAAAAACTGTTTTTT
CDR3 protein: CAWSRGQANEKLFF

J gene: TRBJ1-1
V gene: TRBV7-6
D gene: TRBD1
clone size: .
CDR3 DNA: TGTGCCAGCAGCCCCCGGACAGGGCTGAACACTGAAGCTTTCTTT
CDR3 protein: CASSPRTGLNTEAFF

J gene: TRBJ1-2
V gene: TRBV7-9
D gene: .
clone size: .
CDR3 DNA: TGTGCCAGCAGCCCGGACACATTCTATGGCTACACCTTC
CDR3 protein: CASSPDTFYGYTF

J gene: TRBJ1-1
V gene: TRBV28
D gene: .
clone size: .
CDR3 DNA: TGTGCCAGCAGTACTCCCACAGGGGAAGCTTTCTTT
CDR3 protein: CASSTPTGEAFF

J gene: TRBJ1-1
V gene: TRBV30
D gene: .
clone size: .
CDR3 DNA: TGTGCCTGGAGTGTAATAAGGGGTTCGACTGAAGCTTTCTTT
CDR3 protein: CAWSVIRGSTEAFF

J gene: TRBJ2-7
V gene: TRBV4-2
D gene: .
clone size: few
CDR3 DNA: TGTGCCAGCAGCCAAGCTGTCGGGGGATCCGAGCAGTACTTC
CDR3 protein: CASSQAVGGSEQYF

J gene: TRBJ1-1
V gene: TRBV18
D gene: TRBD1
clone size: .
CDR3 DNA: TGTGCCACTACAGGGGGAGTGAACACTGAAGCTTTCTTT
CDR3 protein: CATTGGVNTEAFF

J gene: TRBJ1-5
V gene: TRBV6-6
D gene: .
clone size: .
CDR3 DNA: TGTGCCAGCCTAGGTGGCAATCAGCCCCAGCATTTT
CDR3 protein: CASLGGNQPQHF

J gene: TRBJ1-2
V gene: TRBV30
D gene: TRBD1
clone size: .
CDR3 DNA: TGTGCCTGGAGTTCCGCAGGGGGCAGCTATGGCTACACCTTC
CDR3 protein: CAWSSAGGSYGYTF

J gene: TRBJ2-4
V gene: TRBV6-5
D gene: TRBD1
clone size: .
CDR3 DNA: TGTGCCAGCAGTTCCACAGGGGCTGGGGAAAACATTCAGTACTTC
CDR3 protein: CASSSTGAGENIQYF

J gene: TRBJ1-2
V gene: TRBV7-9
D gene: TRBD1
clone size: once
CDR3 DNA: TGTGCCAGCAAAAAGACAGGGGGCTCTGGTGGCTACACCTTC
CDR3 protein: CASKKTGGSGGYTF

J gene: TRBJ1-2
V gene: TRBV28
D gene: TRBD1
clone size: .
CDR3 DNA: TGTGCCAGCAGTTTAAAGACAGGGTGGGGGTATGGCTACACCTTC
CDR3 protein: CASSLKTGWGYGYTF

J gene: TRBJ2-3
V gene: TRBV9
D gene: TRBD2
clone size: .
CDR3 DNA: TGTGCCAGCACCATCCTGACTAGCGGGAGCACAGATACGCAGTATTTT
CDR3 protein: CASTILTSGSTDTQYF

J gene: TRBJ2-1
V gene: TRBV7-9
D gene: TRBD2
clone size: .
CDR3 DNA: TGTGCCAGCAGCTTAGTGGCCGGGACTAGCGGGAGCTATGAGCAGTTCTTC
CDR3 protein: CASSLVAGTSGSYEQFF

J gene: TRBJ2-1
V gene: TRBV6-1
D gene: .
clone size: .
CDR3 DNA: TGTGCCAGCAGTGAGGGACATCCGTCCTACAATGAGCAGTTCTTC
CDR3 protein: CASSEGHPSYNEQFF

J gene: TRBJ2-5
V gene: TRBV5-4
D gene: TRBD2
clone size: .
CDR3 DNA: TGTGCCAGCAGCCGGGACTACTCTCAGACCCAGTACTTC
CDR3 protein: CASSRDYSQTQYF

J gene: TRBJ2-2
V gene: TRBV28
D gene: TRBD2
clone size: .
CDR3 DNA: TGTGCCAGCAGCGGACTAGCAGCGAACACCGGGGAGCTGTTTTTT
CDR3 protein: CASSGLAANTGELFF

J gene: TRBJ2-7
V gene: TRBV28
D gene: TRBD1
clone size: .
CDR3 DNA: TGTGCCAGCAGTTTACAGGGGGCCACCTACGAGCAGTACTTC
CDR3 protein: CASSLQGATYEQYF

J gene: TRBJ2-5
V gene: TRBV28
D gene: .
clone size: .
CDR3 DNA: TGTGCCAGCAGTTTTGTCAGGGGCGGACAAGAGACCCAGTACTTC
CDR3 protein: CASSFVRGGQETQYF

J gene: TRBJ1-1
V gene: TRBV30
D gene: .
clone size: .
CDR3 DNA: TGTGCCTGCAAGGGGTCTCCCTTTAAGCAAGTGGCTGAAGCTTTCTTT
CDR3 protein: CACKGSPFKQVAEAFF

J gene: TRBJ2-4
V gene: TRBV30
D gene: TRBD2
clone size: .
CDR3 DNA: TGTGCCTGGAGTACTAGCGGGAGTCACGGTGACATTCAGTACTTC
CDR3 protein: CAWSTSGSHGDIQYF

J gene: TRBJ2-3
V gene: TRBV2
D gene: TRBD2
clone size: few
CDR3 DNA: TGTGCCAGCAGCCTACGCCTAGCGGGAGGATCTGGGACGCAGTATTTT
CDR3 protein: CASSLRLAGGSGTQYF

J gene: TRBJ2-5
V gene: TRBV15
D gene: TRBD2
clone size: .
CDR3 DNA: TGTGCCACCAGCGTTCTAGCGGGGATCCAAGAGACCCAGTACTTC
CDR3 protein: CATSVLAGIQETQYF

J gene: TRBJ2-7
V gene: TRBV7-9
D gene: TRBD1
clone size: .
CDR3 DNA: TGTGCCAGCAGCTCGACAGGGAATGAGCAGTACTTC
CDR3 protein: CASSSTGNEQYF

J gene: TRBJ2-1
V gene: TRBV5-1
D gene: TRBD2
clone size: few
CDR3 DNA: TGCGCCAGCAGCTTGGAAACCCGGCTAGCGGGAGTTAGGGATGAGCAGTTCTTC
CDR3 protein: CASSLETRLAGVRDEQFF

J gene: TRBJ1-5
V gene: TRBV5-1
D gene: TRBD1
clone size: .
CDR3 DNA: TGCGCCAGCAGCTTGGAAGGGACAGCAGATCAGCCCCAGCATTTT
CDR3 protein: CASSLEGTADQPQHF

J gene: TRBJ2-1
V gene: TRBV30
D gene: .
clone size: once
CDR3 DNA: TGTGCCTGGGGCATTGGCTCCTACAATGAGCAGTTCTTC
CDR3 protein: CAWGIGSYNEQFF

J gene: TRBJ1-1
V gene: TRBV11-2
D gene: .
clone size: .
CDR3 DNA: TGTGCCAGCAGCCCAGGCGACCAGGGCACTGAAGCTTTCTTT
CDR3 protein: CASSPGDQGTEAFF

J gene: TRBJ2-3
V gene: TRBV11-2
D gene: TRBD2
clone size: .
CDR3 DNA: TGTGCCAGCAGCTTAGGTGGCGGGAGGGGGACAGATACGCAGTATTTT
CDR3 protein: CASSLGGGRGTDTQYF

J gene: TRBJ1-5
V gene: TRBV28
D gene: .
clone size: .
CDR3 DNA: TGTGCCAGCAGGGACTTCTATAGCAATCAGCCCCAGCATTTT
CDR3 protein: CASRDFYSNQPQHF

J gene: TRBJ2-1
V gene: TRBV6-4
D gene: TRBD2
clone size: .
CDR3 DNA: TGTGCCAGCAGTACATTTGGACTAGCGGGAGGTCATGAGCAGTTCTTC
CDR3 protein: CASSTFGLAGGHEQFF

J gene: TRBJ2-2
V gene: TRBV4-1
D gene: TRBD2
clone size: .
CDR3 DNA: TGCGCCAGCAGCCAAGATAGGGCTCTAGCGGGAGGCTCCCGTCCCGGGGAGCTGTTTTTT
CDR3 protein: CASSQDRALAGGSRPGELFF

J gene: TRBJ1-3
V gene: TRBV15
D gene: .
clone size: .
CDR3 DNA: TGTGCCACCAGCAGGTACAATCAGGGGACTGGAAACACCATATATTTT
CDR3 protein: CATSRYNQGTGNTIYF

J gene: TRBJ2-7
V gene: TRBV2
D gene: TRBD2
clone size: .
CDR3 DNA: TGTGCCAGCAGTGCCGGACTAGCGGGATTCAGCGAGCAGTACTTC
CDR3 protein: CASSAGLAGFSEQYF

J gene: TRBJ1-1
V gene: TRBV19
D gene: .
clone size: .
CDR3 DNA: TGTGCCAGTAGCCTTAATACCGGAGGGGCTTTCTTT
CDR3 protein: CASSLNTGGAFF

J gene: TRBJ1-4
V gene: TRBV28
D gene: .
clone size: .
CDR3 DNA: TGTGCCAGCAGTCCCCCTCGTGGTGGAGGGATAAGAGAAAAACTGTTTTTT
CDR3 protein: CASSPPRGGGIREKLFF

J gene: TRBJ2-7
V gene: TRBV10-3
D gene: .
clone size: once
CDR3 DNA: TGTGCCATCAGTACCCCGGGCGAGCAGTACTTC
CDR3 protein: CAISTPGEQYF

J gene: TRBJ2-1
V gene: TRBV29-1
D gene: TRBD2
clone size: .
CDR3 DNA: TGCAGCGTTGCGCGGGAGCTTTACAATGAGCAGTTCTTC
CDR3 protein: CSVARELYNEQFF

J gene: TRBJ2-3
V gene: TRBV4-1
D gene: TRBD1
clone size: .
CDR3 DNA: TGCGCCAGCAGCCAGAGACAGGGAGCCTTGGGCACAGATACGCAGTATTTT
CDR3 protein: CASSQRQGALGTDTQYF

J gene: TRBJ2-1
V gene: TRBV19
D gene: .
clone size: .
CDR3 DNA: TGTGCCAGTAGTACCCGGGTTGAGCAGTTCTTC
CDR3 protein: CASSTRVEQFF

J gene: TRBJ1-2
V gene: TRBV6-5
D gene: TRBD1
clone size: .
CDR3 DNA: TGTGCCAGCAGTTACGCCCCCAGGGGGCGAGATGGCTACACCTTC
CDR3 protein: CASSYAPRGRDGYTF

J gene: TRBJ2-1
V gene: TRBV7-3
D gene: TRBD2
clone size: once
CDR3 DNA: TGTGCCAGCAGCCTGACTAGCGGGAGTTTCTACAATGAGCAGTTCTTC
CDR3 protein: CASSLTSGSFYNEQFF

J gene: TRBJ2-4
V gene: TRBV1
D gene: .
clone size: .
CDR3 DNA: TGCACCAGCAGCCACGGAACCGGGACTAGTCGTTTATATTCAGCCAAAAACATTCAGTACTTC
CDR3 protein: CTSSHGTGTSRLYSAKNIQYF

J gene: TRBJ2-1
V gene: TRBV7-9
D gene: .
clone size: .
CDR3 DNA: TGTGCCAGCAGCTTATTCTATGAGCAGTTCTTC
CDR3 protein: CASSLFYEQFF

J gene: TRBJ1-2
V gene: TRBV7-3
D gene: .
clone size: .
CDR3 DNA: TGTGCCAGCAGCCCCCAGGGAGGCCATGGCTACACCTTC
CDR3 protein: CASSPQGGHGYTF

J gene: TRBJ1-1
V gene: TRBV29-1
D gene: .
clone size: once
CDR3 DNA: TGCAGCGGGAAGGAAAACGAGGGCACTGAAGCTTTCTTT
CDR3 protein: CSGKENEGTEAFF

J gene: TRBJ1-5
V gene: TRBV28
D gene: TRBD1
clone size: .
CDR3 DNA: TGTGCCAGCACCAAACAGGGGGCAGGTTATAGCAATCAGCCCCAGCATTTT
CDR3 protein: CASTKQGAGYSNQPQHF

J gene: TRBJ2-6
V gene: TRBV10-3
D gene: TRBD1
clone size: few
CDR3 DNA: TGTGCCATCAGTGAGTCCTCAGGGGGCACTGGGGCCAACGTCCTGACTTTC
CDR3 protein: CAISESSGGTGANVLTF

J gene: TRBJ1-4
V gene: TRBV5-1
D gene: TRBD1
clone size: .
CDR3 DNA: TGCGCCAGCAGCTTGTGGGGGACAGGGATTGAAAAACTGTTTTTT
CDR3 protein: CASSLWGTGIEKLFF

J gene: TRBJ1-2
V gene: TRBV7-2
D gene: TRBD1
clone size: .
CDR3 DNA: TGTGCCAGCAGCTCCCCGGGACAGTCTTCTAACTATGGCTACACCTTC
CDR3 protein: CASSSPGQSSNYGYTF

J gene: TRBJ2-7
V gene: TRBV5-1
D gene: TRBD1
clone size: .
CDR3 DNA: TGCGCCAGCAGTGACAGGGTAAACGAGCAGTACTTC
CDR3 protein: CASSDRVNEQYF